This TCR beta chain was retrieved from a study of T cell clonotyping in hematopoietic cell transplantation. The data were produced by immunoSEQ multiplex PCR, yet TCRdb's version contains in-frame clones alone and is incomplete. This table holds 7,000 to 8,500 clones, about 91% found once. Blood collection times were about day -28 and days 30, 100, 180 posttransplant. Here the sequenced sample was PBMCs, taken 30 days after allogeneic stem cell transplant. This TCR derives from a female patient aged 50 to 65 who had an allogeneic stem cell transplant from an unrelated donor, so the T cells may come from the graft donor. Some clones in this sample may be carry-over from other donors' samples.

The CDR3 protein is CASSKPTQGRATFF. CDR3 nucleotide sequence: TGTGCCAGTAGTAAACCTACTCAGGGGAGAGCGACTTTCTTT. The rearrangement uses TRBV19 and TRBJ1-1; a weak D match, TRBD1 (6 bases). From germline, CDR1 is LNHDA and CDR2 SQIVND (reference sequence). Trimming left V 4 bases short and J 12 bases short, with 21 bases between. The CDR3 contains 14 residues.